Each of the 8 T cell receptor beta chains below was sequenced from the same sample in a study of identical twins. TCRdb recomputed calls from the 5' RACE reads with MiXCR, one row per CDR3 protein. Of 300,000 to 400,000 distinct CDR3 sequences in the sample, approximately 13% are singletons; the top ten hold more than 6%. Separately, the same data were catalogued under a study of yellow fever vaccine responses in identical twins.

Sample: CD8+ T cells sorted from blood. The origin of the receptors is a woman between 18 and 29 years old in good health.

DNA of the CDR3: TGTGCCAGCAGCCGGACCCTGAGGGATACGCAGTATTTT. This gives the protein CASSRTLRDTQYF. The chain combines TRBV3-1 with TRBJ2-3; D uncertain. With 4 bases removed from V and 6 bases from J, the gap between germline ends came to 11 bases. This CDR3 spans 13 amino acids. The germline V gene encodes CDR1 LGHDT and CDR2 YNNKEL (reference sequence).

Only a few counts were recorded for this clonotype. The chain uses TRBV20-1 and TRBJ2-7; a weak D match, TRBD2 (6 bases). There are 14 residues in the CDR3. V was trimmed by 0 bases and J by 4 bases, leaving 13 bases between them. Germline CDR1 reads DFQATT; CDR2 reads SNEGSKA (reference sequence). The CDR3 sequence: CSARDRENPYEQYF. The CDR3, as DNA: TGCAGTGCTAGAGACCGGGAGAATCCGTACGAGCAGTACTTC.

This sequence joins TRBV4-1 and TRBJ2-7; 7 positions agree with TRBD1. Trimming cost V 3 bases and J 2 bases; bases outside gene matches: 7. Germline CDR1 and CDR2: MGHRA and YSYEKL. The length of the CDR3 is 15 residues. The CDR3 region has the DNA TGCGCCAGCAGCCAGAACCGGGACAGTGCCTACGAGCAGTACTTC. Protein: CASSQNRDSAYEQYF.

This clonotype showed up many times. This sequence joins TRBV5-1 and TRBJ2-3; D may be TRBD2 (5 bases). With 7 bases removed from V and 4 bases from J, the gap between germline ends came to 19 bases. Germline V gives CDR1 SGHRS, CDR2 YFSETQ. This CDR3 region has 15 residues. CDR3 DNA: TGCGCCAGCCGAGGTCTGAGAGGGCCGGCAGATACGCAGTATTTT. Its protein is CASRGLRGPADTQYF.

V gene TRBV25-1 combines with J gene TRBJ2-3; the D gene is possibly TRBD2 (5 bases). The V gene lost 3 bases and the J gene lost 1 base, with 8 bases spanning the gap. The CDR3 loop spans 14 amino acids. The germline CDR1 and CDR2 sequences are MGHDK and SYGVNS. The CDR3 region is CASSEAGRTDTQYF. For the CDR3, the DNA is TGTGCCAGCAGTGAGGCGGGCCGCACAGATACGCAGTATTTT.

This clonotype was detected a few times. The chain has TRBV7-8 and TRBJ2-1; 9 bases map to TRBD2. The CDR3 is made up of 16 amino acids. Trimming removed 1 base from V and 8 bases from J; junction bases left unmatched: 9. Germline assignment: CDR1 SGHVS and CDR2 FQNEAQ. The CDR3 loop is CASSLGAGTSSHEQFF. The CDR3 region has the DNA TGTGCCAGCAGCTTAGGAGCCGGGACTAGCTCTCATGAGCAGTTCTTC.

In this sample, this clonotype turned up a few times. The CDR3 sequence: CASSLIQREKKETQYF. CDR3 sequence (DNA): TGTGCCAGCAGCTTGATCCAGCGGGAGAAGAAGGAGACCCAGTACTTC. V gene TRBV5-5 combines with J gene TRBJ2-5; 8 bases agree with TRBD2. Per the germline V gene, CDR1 is SGHKS and CDR2 is YYEKEE (reference sequence). Trimming took 1 base from V and 5 from J; bases not matched to a gene: 10. CDR3 length: 16 residues.

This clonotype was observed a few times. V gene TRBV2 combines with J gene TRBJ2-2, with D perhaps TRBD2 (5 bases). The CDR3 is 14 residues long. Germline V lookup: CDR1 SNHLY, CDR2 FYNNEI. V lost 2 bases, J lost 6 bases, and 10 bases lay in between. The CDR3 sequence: CASSEFMEAGELFF. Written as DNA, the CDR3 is TGTGCCAGCAGTGAATTTATGGAGGCCGGGGAGCTGTTTTTT.